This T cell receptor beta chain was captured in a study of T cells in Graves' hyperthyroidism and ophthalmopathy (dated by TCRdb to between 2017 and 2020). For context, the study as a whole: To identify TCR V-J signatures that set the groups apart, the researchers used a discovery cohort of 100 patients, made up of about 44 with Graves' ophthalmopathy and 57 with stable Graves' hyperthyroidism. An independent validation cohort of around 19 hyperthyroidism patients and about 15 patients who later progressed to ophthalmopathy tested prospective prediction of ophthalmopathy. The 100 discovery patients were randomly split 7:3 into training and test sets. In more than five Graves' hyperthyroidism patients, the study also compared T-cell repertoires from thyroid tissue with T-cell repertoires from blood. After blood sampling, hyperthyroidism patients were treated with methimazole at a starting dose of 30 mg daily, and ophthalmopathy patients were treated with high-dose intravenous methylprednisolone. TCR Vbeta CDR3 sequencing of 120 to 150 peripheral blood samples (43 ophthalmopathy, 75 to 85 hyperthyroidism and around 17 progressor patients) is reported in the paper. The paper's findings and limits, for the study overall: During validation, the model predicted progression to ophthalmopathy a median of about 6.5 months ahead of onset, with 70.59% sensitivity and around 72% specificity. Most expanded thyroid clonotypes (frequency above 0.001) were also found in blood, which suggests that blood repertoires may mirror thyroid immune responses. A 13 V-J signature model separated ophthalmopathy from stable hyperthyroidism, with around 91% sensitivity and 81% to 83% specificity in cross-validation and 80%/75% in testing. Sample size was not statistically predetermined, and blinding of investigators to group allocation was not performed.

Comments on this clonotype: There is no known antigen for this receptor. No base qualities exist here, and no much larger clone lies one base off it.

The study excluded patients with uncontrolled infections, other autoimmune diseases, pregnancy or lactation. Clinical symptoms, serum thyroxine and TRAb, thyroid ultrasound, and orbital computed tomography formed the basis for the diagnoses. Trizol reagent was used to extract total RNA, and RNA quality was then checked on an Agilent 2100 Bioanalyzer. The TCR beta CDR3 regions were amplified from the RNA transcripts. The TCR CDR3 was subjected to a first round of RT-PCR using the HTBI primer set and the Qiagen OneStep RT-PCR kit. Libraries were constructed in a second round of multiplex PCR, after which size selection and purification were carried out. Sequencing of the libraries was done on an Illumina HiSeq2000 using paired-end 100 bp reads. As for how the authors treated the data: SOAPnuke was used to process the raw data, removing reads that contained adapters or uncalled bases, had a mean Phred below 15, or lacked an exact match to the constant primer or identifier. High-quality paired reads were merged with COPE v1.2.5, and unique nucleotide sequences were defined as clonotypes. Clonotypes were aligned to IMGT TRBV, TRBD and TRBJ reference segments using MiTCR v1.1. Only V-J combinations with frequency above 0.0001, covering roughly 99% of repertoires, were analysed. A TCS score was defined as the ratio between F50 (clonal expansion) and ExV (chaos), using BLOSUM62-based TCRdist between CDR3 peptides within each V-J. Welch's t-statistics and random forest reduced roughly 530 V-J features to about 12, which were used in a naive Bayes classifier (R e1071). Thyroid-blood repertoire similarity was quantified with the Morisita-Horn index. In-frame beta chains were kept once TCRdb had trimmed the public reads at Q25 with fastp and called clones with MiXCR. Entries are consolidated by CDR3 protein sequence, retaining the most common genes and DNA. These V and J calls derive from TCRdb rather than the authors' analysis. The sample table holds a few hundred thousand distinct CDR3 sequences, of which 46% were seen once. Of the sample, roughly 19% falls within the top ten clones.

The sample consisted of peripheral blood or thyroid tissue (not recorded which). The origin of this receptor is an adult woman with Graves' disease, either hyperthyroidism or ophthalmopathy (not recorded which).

The CDR3 protein: CATSDPWANYGYTF. In nucleotide form, the sequence is TGTGCCACCAGTGATCCGTGGGCTAACTATGGCTACACCTTC. Recombination joined TRBV24-1 with TRBJ1-2; no D gene can be assigned with confidence. The CDR3 sequence holds 14 residues, the cysteine and phenylalanine included. The CDR3 DNA has 42 bases and is translated from base 1. Trimming at the junction amounts to 3 bases on V and 0 bases on J, and the germline ends lie 7 bases apart. CDR1 and CDR2 were assigned from the germline V gene as KGHDR and SFDVKD.